The 11 T cell receptor beta chains reported below all come from one sample, sequenced in a study of siplizumab effects on memory and regulatory T cells. Only in-frame clones appear in the TCRdb table, and some are missing; sequencing was by immunoSEQ multiplex PCR. The sample has tens of thousands of clones, 88% seen once; the top ten hold over 1.5%. Sequenced input: Tregs sorted from blood. The source is a human donor in good health.

The chain combines TRBV19 with TRBJ1-3; maybe TRBD1 (6 bases). Trimming stripped 9 bases from V and 0 bases from J, with 9 bases between. Germline V gene sequence: CDR1 LNHDA, CDR2 SQIVND (reference sequence). CDR3 length equals 13 residues. The CDR3 DNA reads as TGTGCCAGCCACAGGGTCTCTGGAAACACCATATATTTT. It codes for CASHRVSGNTIYF.

V is TRBV7-6 and J is TRBJ2-7; D is uncertain. Trimming shortened V by 5 bases and J by 6 bases, and 17 bases separated the two germline ends. CDR1 is SGHVS, CDR2 FNYEAQ, per germline. The CDR3 consists of 14 residues. CDR3: CASSRPGPQSEQYF. CDR3 DNA sequence: TGTGCCAGCAGCCGGCCCGGGCCCCAATCCGAGCAGTACTTC.

The rearrangement joins TRBV5-5 to TRBJ2-3; TRBD2 is a possible D gene (6 bases). This CDR3 is built from 15 residues. Germline V gene sequence: CDR1 SGHKS, CDR2 YYEKEE (reference sequence). The V end was cut by 0 bases, the J end by 3 bases, with 11 bases between. The CDR3 loop reads CASSLALLATDTQYF. The CDR3 nucleotides read TGTGCCAGCAGCTTGGCCTTGCTAGCGACAGATACGCAGTATTTT.

CDR3 bases: TGTGCCAGCAGCTCACTAGCGACATTCCCCTACGAGCAGTACTTC. Amino acids: CASSSLATFPYEQYF. The chain has TRBV7-2 and TRBJ2-7; TRBD2 aligns across 7 bases. The CDR3 runs to 15 residues. After removal of 4 bases from V and 2 bases from J, the junction contained 8 bases not matched to a gene. The germline gives CDR1 SGHTA, CDR2 FQGNSA. Complete variable domain (other parts from reference TRBV7-2 and TRBJ2-7): GAGVSQSPSNKVTEKGKDVELRCDPISGHTALYWYRQSLGQGLEFLIYFQGNSAPDKSGLPSDRFSAERTGGSVSTLTIQRTQQEDSAVYLCASSSLATFPYEQYFGPGTRLTVT.

V gene TRBV28 combines with J gene TRBJ2-5, with 7 positions matching TRBD2. The CDR3 runs to 14 residues. The germline V gene encodes CDR1 MDHEN and CDR2 SYDVKM. The ends lost 6 bases at V and 4 bases at J; junction bases unmatched: 8. The CDR3 nucleotides read TGTGCCAGCAGGCCCGGGGGGTCCGGAGAGACCCAGTACTTC. It translates to CASRPGGSGETQYF.

CDR3 sequence reads: CASSFGGIGYNEQFF. The CDR3 DNA is TGTGCCAGCAGCTTCGGCGGGATCGGGTACAATGAGCAGTTCTTC. The rearrangement links TRBV11-2 to TRBJ2-1, with a weak D call TRBD2 (6 bases). The germline V gene has CDR1 SGHAT and CDR2 FQNNGV. The CDR3 is made up of 15 amino acids. Trimming removed 3 bases from V and 4 bases from J, with 13 bases in between.

This chain connects TRBV4-2 to TRBJ2-5; TRBD2 matches at 7 bases. The CDR3 has 13 residues. J was trimmed by 5 bases and V by 4 bases; bases with no gene match: 4. The V gene's germline CDR1 is LGHNA and CDR2 YNFKEQ. The CDR3 DNA sequence: TGTGCCAGCAGCCCCGGGCGGGGGGAGACCCAGTACTTC. This gives the protein CASSPGRGETQYF.

The genes are TRBV30 and TRBJ1-5; D remains unclear. The CDR3 sequence is 13 residues long. V lost 0 bases and J lost 4, with 7 bases in between. Germline V CDR1 and CDR2: GTSNPN, SVGIG (reference sequence). The chain's CDR3 is CAWSVNRNQPQHF. Here the CDR3 DNA reads TGTGCCTGGAGTGTAAACAGAAATCAGCCCCAGCATTTT.

The chain has TRBV29-1 and TRBJ2-2, with 8 positions matching TRBD1. Looked up from germline, CDR1 is SQVTM and CDR2 is ANQGSEA. With 7 bases clipped from V and 7 bases from J, the junction kept 11 bases outside the gene matches. The CDR3 runs to 14 residues. Here the CDR3 reads CSAGLDRVGGELFF. The CDR3 region has the DNA TGCAGCGCCGGCTTGGACAGGGTTGGCGGGGAGCTGTTTTTT.

The count of this clone is one. The chain joins TRBV28 to TRBJ2-3, with D possibly being TRBD2 (5 bases). Germline CDR1 MDHEN, CDR2 SYDVKM. CDR3 length: 17 residues. V shed 3 bases and J shed 2 bases, with 18 bases lying between them. The DNA for the CDR3 is TGTGCCAGCAGTTTGGAGGTCCCGACTACCTACACAGATACGCAGTATTTT. Its translation: CASSLEVPTTYTDTQYF.

V and J are TRBV6-6 and TRBJ2-2; TRBD2 might be the D (5 bases). The V end was cut by 2 bases, the J end by 6 bases, with 13 bases between. The CDR3 totals 15 residues. Germline CDR1 is MNHNY and CDR2 is SVGAGI (reference sequence). The CDR3 sequence: CASSYTRLAAGELFF. CDR3 coding DNA: TGTGCCAGCAGTTACACTAGATTGGCGGCCGGGGAGCTGTTTTTT.